These 5 T cell receptor beta chains originate from one sample sequenced in a study of blood T cell repertoires in COVID-19. TCRdb keeps only in-frame clones here, not all; method: immunoSEQ multiplex PCR. The sample shows tens of thousands of clones, 70% to 90% of them seen only once. Sequenced material: peripheral blood. The source is an older man with active or convalescent COVID-19.

This chain joins TRBV5-1 and TRBJ2-3; 8 bases agree with TRBD2. Looked up from germline, CDR1 is SGHRS and CDR2 is YFSETQ. Germline trimming cut 1 base from V and 2 bases from J; bases unmatched to any gene: 6. This CDR3 contains 16 residues. The CDR3 DNA sequence: TGCGCCAGCAGCTTGCTAGAGCGGGGGCCCACAGATACGCAGTATTTT. Protein product: CASSLLERGPTDTQYF.

V is TRBV4-3 and J is TRBJ1-1, with D possibly matching TRBD1 (6 bases). The CDR3 runs to 13 residues. The ends were cut back, 3 bases at V and 5 bases at J, with 10 bases in the middle. Germline V gene lookup returns CDR1 LGHNA and CDR2 YSLEER. The CDR3 nucleotides read TGCGCCAGCAGCCAGGACAGTAGAACTGAAGCTTTCTTT. This encodes CASSQDSRTEAFF.

The chain combines TRBV30 with TRBJ1-1; D not resolved. V dropped 0 bases and J dropped 0 bases, with 5 bases sitting between them. Germline V gene sequence: CDR1 GTSNPN, CDR2 SVGIG (reference sequence). This CDR3 has 13 amino acids. CDR3 nucleotide sequence: TGTGCCTGGAGTGTGGCAATGAACACTGAAGCTTTCTTT. It yields the protein CAWSVAMNTEAFF.

This clone turned up a few times. The chain recombines TRBV7-9 with TRBJ1-4; D not certain. The CDR3 length is 14 residues. The germline V gene has CDR1 SEHNR and CDR2 FQNEAQ (reference sequence). Deletions cut 5 bases from V and 10 bases from J, with 17 bases between. The CDR3 bases are TGTGCCAGCAGCAAAGGTGAGGGTTGGGGAAAACTGTTTTTT. Translation: CASSKGEGWGKLFF.

This chain joins TRBV19 and TRBJ2-1; 9 bases match TRBD1. CDR3 length: 15 amino acids. Germline V gene lookup returns CDR1 LNHDA and CDR2 SQIVND (reference sequence). V lost 1 base and J lost 10; bases outside the gene matches: 8. Written as DNA, the CDR3 is TGTGCCAGTAGTATAGTTGAGACAGGGGGTCGGGAGCAGTTCTTC. Protein: CASSIVETGGREQFF.